The TCR beta chain described here comes from a study of cytomegalovirus exposure and HLA in healthy donors. The PCR ran on 60 Vbeta and 13 Jbeta primers. Data came from immunoSEQ multiplex PCR; TCRdb stores just in-frame clones and leaves some out. The sample has about 240,000 clones, about 80% seen once; the top ten hold around 8%. The receptor was derived from a woman in her fifties or sixties in good health and CMV-seropositive. Sequenced sample: PBMCs.

The CDR3 sequence is CASSQASGNTGELFF. CDR3 sequence (DNA): TGTGCCAGCAGCCAGGCTAGCGGGAACACCGGGGAGCTGTTTTTT. The genes are TRBV4-2 and TRBJ2-2; 7 nucleotides match TRBD2. CDR1 is LGHNA and CDR2 is YNFKEQ in the germline V gene. Trimming removed 3 bases from V and 1 base from J; junction bases left unmatched: 2. The CDR3 consists of 15 residues.